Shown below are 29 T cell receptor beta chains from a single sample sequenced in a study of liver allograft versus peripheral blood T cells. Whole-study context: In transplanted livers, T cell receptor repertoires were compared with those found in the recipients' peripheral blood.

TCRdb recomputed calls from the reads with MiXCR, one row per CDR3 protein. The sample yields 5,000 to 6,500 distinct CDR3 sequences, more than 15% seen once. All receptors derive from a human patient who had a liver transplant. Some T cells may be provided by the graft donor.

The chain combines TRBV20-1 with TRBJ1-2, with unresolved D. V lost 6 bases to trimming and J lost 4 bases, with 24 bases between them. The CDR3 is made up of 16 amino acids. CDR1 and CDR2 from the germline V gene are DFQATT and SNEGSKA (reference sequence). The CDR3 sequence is CSAKVPGSLWGYGYTF. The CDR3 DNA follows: TGCAGTGCCAAAGTTCCCGGGTCCCTATGGGGCTATGGCTACACCTTC.

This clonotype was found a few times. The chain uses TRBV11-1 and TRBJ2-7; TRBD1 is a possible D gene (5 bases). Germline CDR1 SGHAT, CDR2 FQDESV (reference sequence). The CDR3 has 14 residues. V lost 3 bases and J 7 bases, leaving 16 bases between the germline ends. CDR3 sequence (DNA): TGTGCCAGCAGCTTGGAAGAAACAAACAGGGAGCAGTACTTC. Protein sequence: CASSLEETNREQYF.

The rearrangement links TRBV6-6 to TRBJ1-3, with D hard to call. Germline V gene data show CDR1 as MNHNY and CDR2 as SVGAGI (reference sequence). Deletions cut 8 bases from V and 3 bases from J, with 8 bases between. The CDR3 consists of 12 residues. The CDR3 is CASVDGGNTIYF. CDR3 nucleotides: TGTGCCAGCGTTGACGGTGGAAACACCATATATTTT.

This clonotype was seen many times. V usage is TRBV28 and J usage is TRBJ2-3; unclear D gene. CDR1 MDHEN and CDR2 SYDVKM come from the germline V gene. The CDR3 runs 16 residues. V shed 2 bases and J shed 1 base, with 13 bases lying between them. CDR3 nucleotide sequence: TGTGCCAGCAGTTTACCTGTAGGCGGTGGCACAGATACGCAGTATTTT. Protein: CASSLPVGGGTDTQYF.

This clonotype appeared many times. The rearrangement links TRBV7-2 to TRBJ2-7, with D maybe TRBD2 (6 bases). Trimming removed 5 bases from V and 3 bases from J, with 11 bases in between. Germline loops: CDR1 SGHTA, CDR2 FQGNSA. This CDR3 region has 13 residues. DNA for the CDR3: TGTGCCAGCAGCCCGCGGGACGACTACGAGCAGTACTTC. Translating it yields CASSPRDDYEQYF.

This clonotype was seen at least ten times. The CDR3, as DNA: TGTGCCACCAGTGATCCCCAGACAGAAACCTACGAGCAGTACTTC. Protein: CATSDPQTETYEQYF. The V call is TRBV24-1, the J call TRBJ2-7; perhaps TRBD1 as D (5 bases). CDR3 size: 15 residues. From germline, CDR1 is KGHDR and CDR2 SFDVKD. V lost 3 bases and J 2 bases, leaving 13 bases between the germline ends.

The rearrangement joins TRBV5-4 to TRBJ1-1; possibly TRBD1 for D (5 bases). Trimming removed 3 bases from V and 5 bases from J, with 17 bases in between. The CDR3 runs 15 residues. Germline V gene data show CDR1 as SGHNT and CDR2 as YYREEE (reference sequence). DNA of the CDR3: TGTGCCAGCAGCTCCTCCGAGGGGATCTCTACTGAAGCTTTCTTT. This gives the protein CASSSSEGISTEAFF.

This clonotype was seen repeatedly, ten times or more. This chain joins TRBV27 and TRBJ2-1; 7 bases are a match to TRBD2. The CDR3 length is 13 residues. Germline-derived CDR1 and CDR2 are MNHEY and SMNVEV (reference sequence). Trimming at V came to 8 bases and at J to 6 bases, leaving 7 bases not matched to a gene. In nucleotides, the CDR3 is TGTGCCAGCGAGGAAGGCGGGAGCAATGAGCAGTTCTTC. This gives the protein CASEEGGSNEQFF.

Here the CDR3 DNA reads TGTGCCAGCAGCCCAGACGGGGAGCTGTTTTTT. The encoded protein is CASSPDGELFF. This sequence joins TRBV7-9 and TRBJ2-2, with D hard to call. The germline V gene encodes CDR1 SEHNR and CDR2 FQNEAQ (reference sequence). V lost 5 bases to trimming and J lost 7 bases, with 5 bases between them. The CDR3 length is 11 residues.

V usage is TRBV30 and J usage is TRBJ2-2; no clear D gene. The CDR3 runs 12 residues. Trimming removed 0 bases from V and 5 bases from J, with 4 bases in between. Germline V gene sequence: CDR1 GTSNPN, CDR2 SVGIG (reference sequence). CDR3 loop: CAWSVVTGELFF. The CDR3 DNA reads TGTGCCTGGAGTGTGGTAACCGGGGAGCTGTTTTTT.

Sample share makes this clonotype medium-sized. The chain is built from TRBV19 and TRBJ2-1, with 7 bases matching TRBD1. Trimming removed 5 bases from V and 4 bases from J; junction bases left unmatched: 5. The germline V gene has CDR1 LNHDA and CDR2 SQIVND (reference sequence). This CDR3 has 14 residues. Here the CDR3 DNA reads TGTGCCAGTAGTGTCGGGACAGTTTACAATGAGCAGTTCTTC. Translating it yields CASSVGTVYNEQFF.

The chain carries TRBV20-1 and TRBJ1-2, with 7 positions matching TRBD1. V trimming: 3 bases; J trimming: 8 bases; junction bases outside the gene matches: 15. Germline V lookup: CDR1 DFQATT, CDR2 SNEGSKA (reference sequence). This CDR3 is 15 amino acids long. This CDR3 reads CSARLDNRGGEGYTF. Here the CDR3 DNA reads TGCAGTGCTAGGTTGGATAACAGGGGTGGGGAAGGCTACACCTTC.

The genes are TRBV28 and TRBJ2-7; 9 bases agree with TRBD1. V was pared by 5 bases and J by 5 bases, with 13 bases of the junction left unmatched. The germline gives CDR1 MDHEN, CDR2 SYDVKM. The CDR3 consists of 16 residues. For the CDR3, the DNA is TGTGCCAGCAGTCCCTTGGGACAGGGTCTTAAGGACGAGCAGTACTTC. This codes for CASSPLGQGLKDEQYF.

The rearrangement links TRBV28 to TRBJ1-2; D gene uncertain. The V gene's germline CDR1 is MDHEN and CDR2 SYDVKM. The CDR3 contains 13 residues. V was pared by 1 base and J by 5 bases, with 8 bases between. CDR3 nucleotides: TGTGCCAGCAGTTTATTGCCCGATTATGGCTACACCTTC. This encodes CASSLLPDYGYTF.

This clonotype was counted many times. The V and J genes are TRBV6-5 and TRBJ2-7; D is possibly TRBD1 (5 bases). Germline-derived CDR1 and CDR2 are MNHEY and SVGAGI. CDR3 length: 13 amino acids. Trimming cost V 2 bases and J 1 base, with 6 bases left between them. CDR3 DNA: TGTGCCAGCAGTTACGCAGGGTCCTACGAGCAGTACTTC. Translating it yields CASSYAGSYEQYF.

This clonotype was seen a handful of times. The CDR3 region is CSARSIRVIGKVGLHF. For the CDR3, the DNA is TGCAGTGCTAGATCCATCCGGGTCATCGGAAAGGTGGGGCTCCACTTT. V usage is TRBV20-1 and J usage is TRBJ1-6, with D hard to call. CDR3 length: 16 amino acids. The V end was cut by 2 bases, the J end by 16 bases, with 27 bases between. Looked up from germline, CDR1 is DFQATT and CDR2 is SNEGSKA (reference sequence).

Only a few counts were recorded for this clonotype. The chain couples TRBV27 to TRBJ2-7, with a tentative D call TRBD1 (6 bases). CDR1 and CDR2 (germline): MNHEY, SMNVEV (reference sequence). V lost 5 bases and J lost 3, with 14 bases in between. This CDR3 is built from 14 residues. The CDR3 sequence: CASSLQGTSYEQYF. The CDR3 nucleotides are TGTGCCAGCAGTCTACAGGGTACTAGCTACGAGCAGTACTTC.

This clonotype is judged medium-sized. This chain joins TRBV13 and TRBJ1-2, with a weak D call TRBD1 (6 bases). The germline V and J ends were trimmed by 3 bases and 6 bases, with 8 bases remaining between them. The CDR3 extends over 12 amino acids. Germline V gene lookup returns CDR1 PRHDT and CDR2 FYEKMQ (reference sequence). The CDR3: CASSLRTDGYTF. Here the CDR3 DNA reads TGTGCCAGCAGCTTGAGGACAGATGGCTACACCTTC. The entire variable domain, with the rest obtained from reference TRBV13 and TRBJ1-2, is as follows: AAGVIQSPRHLIKEKRETATLKCYPIPRHDTVYWYQQGPGQDPQFLISFYEKMQSDKGSIPDRFSAQQFSDYHSELNMSSLELGDSALYFCASSLRTDGYTFGSGTRLTVV.

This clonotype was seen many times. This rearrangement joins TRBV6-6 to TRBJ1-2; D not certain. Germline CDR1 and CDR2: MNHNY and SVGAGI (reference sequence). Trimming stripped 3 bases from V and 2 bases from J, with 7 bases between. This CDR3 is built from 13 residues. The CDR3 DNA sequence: TGTGCCAGCAGTTATGAGTTGAACTATGGCTACACCTTC. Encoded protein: CASSYELNYGYTF.

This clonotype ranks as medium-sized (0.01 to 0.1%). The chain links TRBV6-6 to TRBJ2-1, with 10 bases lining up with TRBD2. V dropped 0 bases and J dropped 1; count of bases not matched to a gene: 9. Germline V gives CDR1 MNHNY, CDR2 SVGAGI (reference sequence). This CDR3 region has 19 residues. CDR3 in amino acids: CASSYSGTSVLTSYNEQFF. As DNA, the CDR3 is TGTGCCAGCAGTTACTCCGGGACTAGCGTACTCACTTCCTACAATGAGCAGTTCTTC.

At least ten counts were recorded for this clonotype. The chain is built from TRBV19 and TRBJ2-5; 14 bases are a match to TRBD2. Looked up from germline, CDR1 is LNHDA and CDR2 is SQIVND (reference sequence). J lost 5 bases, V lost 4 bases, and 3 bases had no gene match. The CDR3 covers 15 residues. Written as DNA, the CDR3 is TGTGCCAGTAGTAGACTAGCGGGAGGGCCTGAGACCCAGTACTTC. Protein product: CASSRLAGGPETQYF.

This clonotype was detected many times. CDR3 nucleotides: TGTGCCAGCAGTTACTCGATTCAGGGCTCGCACTCCTACAATGAGCAGTTCTTC. Translated: CASSYSIQGSHSYNEQFF. The rearrangement links TRBV6-5 to TRBJ2-1, with a weak D call TRBD1 (5 bases). Germline-derived CDR1 and CDR2 are MNHEY and SVGAGI. The CDR3 runs 18 residues. V was shortened by 0 bases and J by 0 bases, with 15 bases between the two germline ends.

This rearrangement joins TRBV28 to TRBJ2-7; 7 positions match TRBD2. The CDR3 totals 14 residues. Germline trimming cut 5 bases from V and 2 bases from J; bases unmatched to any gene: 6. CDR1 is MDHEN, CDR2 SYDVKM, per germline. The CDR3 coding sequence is TGTGCCAGCAGTCTAGCGGAAACGGCCTACGAGCAGTACTTC. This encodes CASSLAETAYEQYF. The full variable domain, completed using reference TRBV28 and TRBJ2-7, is DVKVTQSSRYLVKRTGEKVFLECVQDMDHENMFWYRQDPGLGLRLIYFSYDVKMKEKGDIPEGYSVSREKKERFSLILESASTNQTSMYLCASSLAETAYEQYFGPGTRLTVT.

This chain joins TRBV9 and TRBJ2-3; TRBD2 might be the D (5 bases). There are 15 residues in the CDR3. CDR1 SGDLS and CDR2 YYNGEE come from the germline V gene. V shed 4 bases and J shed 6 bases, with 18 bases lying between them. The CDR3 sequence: CASSPNGEFGDTQYF. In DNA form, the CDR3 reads TGTGCCAGCAGCCCTAACGGGGAGTTCGGGGATACGCAGTATTTT.

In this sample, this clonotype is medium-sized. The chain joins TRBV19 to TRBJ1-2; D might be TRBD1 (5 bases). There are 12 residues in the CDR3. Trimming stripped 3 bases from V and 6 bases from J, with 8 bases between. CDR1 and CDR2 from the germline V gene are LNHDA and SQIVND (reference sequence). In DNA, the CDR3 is TGTGCCAGTAGTATCGACAGAAATGGCTACACCTTC. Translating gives CASSIDRNGYTF.

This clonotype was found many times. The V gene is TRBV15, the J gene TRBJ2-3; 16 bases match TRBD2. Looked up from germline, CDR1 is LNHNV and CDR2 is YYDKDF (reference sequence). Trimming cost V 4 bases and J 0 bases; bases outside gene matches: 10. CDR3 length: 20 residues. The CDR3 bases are TGTGCCACCAGCAACCTCGGGGGACTAGCGGGAGGGCCGAGCACAGATACGCAGTATTTT. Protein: CATSNLGGLAGGPSTDTQYF.

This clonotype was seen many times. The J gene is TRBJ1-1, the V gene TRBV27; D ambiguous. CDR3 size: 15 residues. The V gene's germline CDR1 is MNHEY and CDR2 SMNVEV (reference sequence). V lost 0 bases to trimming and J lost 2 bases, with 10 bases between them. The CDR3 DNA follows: TGTGCCAGCAGTTTATCCCTGGGCAGCAACACTGAAGCTTTCTTT. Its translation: CASSLSLGSNTEAFF.

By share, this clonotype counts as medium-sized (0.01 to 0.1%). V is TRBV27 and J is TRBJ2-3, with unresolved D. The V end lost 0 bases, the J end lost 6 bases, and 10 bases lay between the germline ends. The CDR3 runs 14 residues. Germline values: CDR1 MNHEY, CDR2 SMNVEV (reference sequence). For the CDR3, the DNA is TGTGCCAGCAGTTTATCCCCCACCGCGGATACGCAGTATTTT. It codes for CASSLSPTADTQYF.

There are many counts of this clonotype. CDR3 sequence: CASSLRHSADTQYF. DNA of the CDR3: TGTGCCAGTAGTCTCCGACATTCCGCAGATACGCAGTATTTT. This rearrangement joins TRBV19 to TRBJ2-3; D is unresolved. With 5 bases removed from V and 4 bases from J, the gap between germline ends came to 13 bases. From germline, CDR1 is LNHDA and CDR2 SQIVND (reference sequence). The CDR3 runs 14 residues.